The 14 T cell receptor beta chains below come from one sample, sequenced in a study of cytomegalovirus exposure and HLA in healthy donors. The PCR employed 60 Vbeta primers together with 13 Jbeta primers. Sequenced by immunoSEQ multiplex PCR; TCRdb stores in-frame clones only, minus some. The sample shows approximately 130,000 clones, less than 85% of them seen only once. Sequences were obtained from PBMCs. These receptors were taken from a man aged 35 to 55 in good health and CMV-seronegative.

This clone turned up a few times. The CDR3 spells CASSELGTSGIYEQYF. The CDR3 DNA reads TGTGCCAGCAGTGAATTGGGGACTAGCGGGATTTACGAGCAGTACTTC. The chain has TRBV25-1 and TRBJ2-7; 13 positions match TRBD2. This CDR3 has 16 amino acids. The trim removed 1 base at V and 4 bases at J, leaving 4 bases unmatched. Germline V gene sequence: CDR1 MGHDK, CDR2 SYGVNS.

The J gene is TRBJ1-6, the V gene TRBV12-2; TRBD1 is taken as the D call from the table, unchecked against the DNA. TRBV12-2 is a pseudogene locus. The CDR3 consists of 19 residues. The CDR3, as DNA: TGTGCAAGTCGCTTAGCTAGGACAGCGATAAAGTTCTATAATTCACCCCTCCACTTT. This sequence encodes CASRLARTAIKFYNSPLHF.

The J gene is TRBJ2-7, the V gene TRBV6-6; possibly TRBD1 for D (6 bases). The germline V gene has CDR1 MNHNY and CDR2 SVGAGI (reference sequence). This CDR3 comprises 15 residues. With 2 bases removed from V and 1 base from J, the gap between germline ends came to 12 bases. This chain's CDR3 is CASSYAPQGSYEQYF. As DNA, the CDR3 is TGTGCCAGCAGTTACGCACCACAGGGATCCTACGAGCAGTACTTC.

This chain connects TRBV11-3 to TRBJ2-5; tentatively, D is TRBD1 (6 bases). The germline V gene has CDR1 SGHNT and CDR2 YENEEA. The CDR3 extends over 15 amino acids. The V end lost 3 bases, the J end lost 1 base, and 12 bases lay between the germline ends. The DNA of the CDR3 is TGTGCCAGCAGCTTGGCAGGGGCAGGCCAAGAGACCCAGTACTTC. It codes for CASSLAGAGQETQYF.

This chain connects TRBV6-1 to TRBJ1-6; the D is unclear. The CDR3 contains 15 residues. The germline gives CDR1 MNHNS, CDR2 SASEGT. With 0 bases removed from V and 4 bases from J, the gap between germline ends came to 7 bases. The DNA of the CDR3 is TGTGCCAGCAGTGAAGCCCGGGGTTATAATTCACCCCTCCACTTT. It encodes CASSEARGYNSPLHF.

The chain combines TRBV7-6 with TRBJ1-1; TRBD1 is a possible D gene (5 bases). The CDR3 sequence is 13 residues long. Between the trimmed V and J ends, which lost 5 bases and 6 bases, there was a span of 13 bases. Looked up from germline, CDR1 is SGHVS and CDR2 is FNYEAQ. The CDR3 sequence is CASSLGGIAEAFF. The CDR3 DNA sequence: TGTGCCAGCAGCCTGGGGGGGATCGCTGAAGCTTTCTTT.

This clone has just a few counts. The chain combines TRBV5-4 with TRBJ2-4; D call uncertain. The CDR3 sequence is 16 residues long. Germline V gives CDR1 SGHNT, CDR2 YYREEE (reference sequence). The V and J ends lost 0 bases and 0 bases respectively, with 10 bases between them. The CDR3 loop reads CASSLGHLLAKNIQYF. The CDR3 nucleotides read TGTGCCAGCAGCTTGGGCCATTTACTAGCCAAAAACATTCAGTACTTC.

The rearrangement links TRBV10-3 to TRBJ2-1; 12 bases line up with TRBD2. Germline trimming cut 6 bases from V and 4 bases from J; bases unmatched to any gene: 13. CDR1 ENHRY and CDR2 SYGVKD come from the germline V gene. CDR3 length: 18 amino acids. The CDR3 DNA sequence: TGTGCCATCAGCGGGGCCCTAGCGGGGGGGCAGGTTTACAATGAGCAGTTCTTC. Amino acid sequence: CAISGALAGGQVYNEQFF.

This chain connects TRBV7-2 to TRBJ2-2; 12 bases are a match to TRBD1. Germline trimming cut 1 base from V and 0 bases from J; bases unmatched to any gene: 3. The CDR3 loop spans 18 amino acids. Germline lookup yields CDR1 SGHTA and CDR2 FQGNSA. Written as DNA, the CDR3 is TGTGCCAGCAGCTTAGTGGGACAGGGGGCTGCGAACACCGGGGAGCTGTTTTTT. Translated: CASSLVGQGAANTGELFF.

The chain recombines TRBV5-1 with TRBJ1-1; D is unresolved. The CDR3 runs to 15 residues. The V gene's germline CDR1 is SGHRS and CDR2 YFSETQ. Between the trimmed V and J ends, which lost 4 bases and 0 bases, there was a span of 13 bases. Written as DNA, the CDR3 is TGCGCCAGCAGCCCCGGAGTCAGTTTGAACACTGAAGCTTTCTTT. Residues: CASSPGVSLNTEAFF.

The chain recombines TRBV9 with TRBJ2-3, with D possibly being TRBD2 (5 bases). The germline V gene encodes CDR1 SGDLS and CDR2 YYNGEE. This CDR3 has 15 residues. V was pared by 1 base and J by 1 base, with 10 bases between. The chain's CDR3 is CASSVSGYGTDTQYF. The CDR3 DNA reads TGTGCCAGCAGCGTATCGGGGTATGGCACAGATACGCAGTATTTT. The variable domain in full, completed from reference TRBV9 and TRBJ2-3, reads DSGVTQTPKHLITATGQRVTLRCSPRSGDLSVYWYQQSLDQGLQFLIQYYNGEERAKGNILERFSAQQFPDLHSELNLSSLELGDSALYFCASSVSGYGTDTQYFGPGTRLTVL.

Here the CDR3 reads CASSSQPGGNTEAFF. CDR3 nucleotide sequence: TGTGCCAGCAGCTCCCAGCCGGGTGGGAACACTGAAGCTTTCTTT. The V and J genes are TRBV5-6 and TRBJ1-1; D gene uncertain. The V and J ends lost 3 bases and 1 base respectively, with 13 bases between them. CDR1 is SGHDT, CDR2 YYEEEE, per germline. This CDR3 region has 15 residues. Looking up the rest from reference TRBV5-6 and TRBJ1-1 gives the full variable domain: DAGVTQSPTHLIKTRGQQVTLRCSPKSGHDTVSWYQQALGQGPQFIFQYYEEEERQRGNFPDRFSGHQFPNYSSELNVNALLLGDSALYLCASSSQPGGNTEAFFGQGTRLTVV.

This clone was recorded a few times. The chain links TRBV2 to TRBJ1-2; the match to TRBD1 covers 7 bases. The V gene's germline CDR1 is SNHLY and CDR2 FYNNEI. The V segment lost 6 bases and the J segment 4 bases; nucleotides outside the gene matches: 8. There are 14 residues in the CDR3. The CDR3: CASRQGGAFYGYTF. DNA of the CDR3: TGTGCCAGCAGGCAGGGGGGCGCATTCTATGGCTACACCTTC.

This clone was counted between two and nine times. The V and J genes are TRBV2 and TRBJ1-2; maybe TRBD1 (6 bases). The CDR3 loop spans 11 amino acids. Trimming removed 8 bases from V and 4 bases from J, with 8 bases in between. Per germline, CDR1 SNHLY and CDR2 FYNNEI. CDR3 coding DNA: TGTGCCAGCGGACAGTCCTATGGCTACACCTTC. This sequence encodes CASGQSYGYTF. The whole variable domain, remainder taken from reference TRBV2 and TRBJ1-2, is EPEVTQTPSHQVTQMGQEVILRCVPISNHLYFYWYRQILGQKVEFLVSFYNNEISEKSEIFDDQFSVERPDGSNFTLKIRSTKLEDSAMYFCASGQSYGYTFGSGTRLTVV.